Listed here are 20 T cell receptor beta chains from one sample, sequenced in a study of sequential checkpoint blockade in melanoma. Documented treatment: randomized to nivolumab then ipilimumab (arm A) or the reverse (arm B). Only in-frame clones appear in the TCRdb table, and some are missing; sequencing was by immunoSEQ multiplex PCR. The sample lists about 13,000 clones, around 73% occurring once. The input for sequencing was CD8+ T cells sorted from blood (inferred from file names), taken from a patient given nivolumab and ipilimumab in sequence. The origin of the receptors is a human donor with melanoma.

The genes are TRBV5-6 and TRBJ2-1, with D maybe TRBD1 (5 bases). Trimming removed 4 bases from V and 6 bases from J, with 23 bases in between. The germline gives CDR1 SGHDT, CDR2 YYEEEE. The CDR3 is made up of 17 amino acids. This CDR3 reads CASSPYGFQGSSNEQFF. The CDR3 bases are TGTGCCAGCAGCCCATATGGGTTTCAGGGATCAAGCAATGAGCAGTTCTTC.

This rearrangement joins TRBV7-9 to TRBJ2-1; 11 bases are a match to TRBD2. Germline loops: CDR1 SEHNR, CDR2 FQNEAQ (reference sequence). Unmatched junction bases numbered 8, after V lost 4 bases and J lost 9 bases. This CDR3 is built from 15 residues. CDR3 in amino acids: CASSSTSGGGAEQFF. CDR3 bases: TGTGCCAGCAGCTCTACTAGCGGGGGTGGGGCTGAGCAGTTCTTC.

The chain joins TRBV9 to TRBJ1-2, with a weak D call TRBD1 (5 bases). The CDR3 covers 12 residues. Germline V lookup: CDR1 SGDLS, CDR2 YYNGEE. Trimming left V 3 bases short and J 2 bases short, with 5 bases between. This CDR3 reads CASSGQNYGYTF. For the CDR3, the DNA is TGTGCCAGCAGCGGACAGAACTATGGCTACACCTTC.

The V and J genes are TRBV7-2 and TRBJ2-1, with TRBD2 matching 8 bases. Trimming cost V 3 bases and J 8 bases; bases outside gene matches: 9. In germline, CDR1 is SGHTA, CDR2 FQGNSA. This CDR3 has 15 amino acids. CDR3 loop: CASSLSGGRKDEQFF. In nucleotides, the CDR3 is TGTGCCAGCAGCTTGTCTGGCGGGAGGAAGGATGAGCAGTTCTTC.

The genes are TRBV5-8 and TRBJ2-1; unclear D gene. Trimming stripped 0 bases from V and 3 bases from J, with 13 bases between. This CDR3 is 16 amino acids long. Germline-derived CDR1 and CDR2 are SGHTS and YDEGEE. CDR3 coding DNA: TGTGCCAGCAGCTTGGGACCGGAAACAGTCTACAATGAGCAGTTCTTC. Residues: CASSLGPETVYNEQFF.

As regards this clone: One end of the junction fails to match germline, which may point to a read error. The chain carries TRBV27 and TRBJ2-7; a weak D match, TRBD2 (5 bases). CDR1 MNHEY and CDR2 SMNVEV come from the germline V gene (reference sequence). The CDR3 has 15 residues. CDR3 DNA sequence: TGTGCCGGCAGCCCCCGCCGGACTGTTTCCTACGAGCAGTACTTC. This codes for CAGSPRRTVSYEQYF.

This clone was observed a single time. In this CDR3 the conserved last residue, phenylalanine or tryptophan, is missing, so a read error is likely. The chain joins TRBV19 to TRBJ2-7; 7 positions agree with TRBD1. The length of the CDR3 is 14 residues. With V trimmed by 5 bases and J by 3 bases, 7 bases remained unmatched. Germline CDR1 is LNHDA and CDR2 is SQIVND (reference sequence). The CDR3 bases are TGTGCCAGTAGTTATGGGGGACAGAGCTACGAGCAGTACCTC. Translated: CASSYGGQSYEQYL.

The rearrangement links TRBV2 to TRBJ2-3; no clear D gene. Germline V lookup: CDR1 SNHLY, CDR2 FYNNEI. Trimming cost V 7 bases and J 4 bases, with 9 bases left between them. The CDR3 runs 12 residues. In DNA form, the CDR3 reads TGTGCCAGCAAAGGCGGCCCAGATACGCAGTATTTT. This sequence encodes CASKGGPDTQYF.

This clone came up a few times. In nucleotides, the CDR3 is TGTGCCAGCAGGGTGGGGAGGGCGAACTATGGCTACACCTTC. Translating it yields CASRVGRANYGYTF. V usage is TRBV5-4 and J usage is TRBJ1-2; D is uncertain. The germline V and J ends were trimmed by 5 bases and 2 bases, with 13 bases remaining between them. This CDR3 contains 14 residues. Germline CDR1 reads SGHNT; CDR2 reads YYREEE (reference sequence).

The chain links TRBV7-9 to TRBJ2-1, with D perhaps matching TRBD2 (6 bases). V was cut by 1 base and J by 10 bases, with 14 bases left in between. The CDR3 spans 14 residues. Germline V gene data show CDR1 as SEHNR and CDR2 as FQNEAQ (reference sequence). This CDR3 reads CASSLGDSGREQFF. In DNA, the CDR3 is TGTGCCAGCAGCTTAGGGGACTCGGGGCGGGAGCAGTTCTTC.

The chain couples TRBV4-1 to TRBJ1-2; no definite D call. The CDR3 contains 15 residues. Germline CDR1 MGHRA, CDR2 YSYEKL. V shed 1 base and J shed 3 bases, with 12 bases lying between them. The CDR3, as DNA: TGCGCCAGCAGCCAAGGGCTCAACGAAGACTATGGCTACACCTTC. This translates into CASSQGLNEDYGYTF.

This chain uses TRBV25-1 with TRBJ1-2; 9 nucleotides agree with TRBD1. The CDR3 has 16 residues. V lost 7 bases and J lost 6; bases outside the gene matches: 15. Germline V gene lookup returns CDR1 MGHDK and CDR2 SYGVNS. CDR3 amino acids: CASNPTGGTVIDGYTF. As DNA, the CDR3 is TGTGCCAGCAACCCGACAGGGGGTACAGTTATTGATGGCTACACCTTC.

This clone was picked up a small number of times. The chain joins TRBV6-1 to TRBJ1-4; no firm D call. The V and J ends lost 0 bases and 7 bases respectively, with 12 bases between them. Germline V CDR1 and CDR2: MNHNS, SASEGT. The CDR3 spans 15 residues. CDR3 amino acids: CASSEADSGGEKLFF. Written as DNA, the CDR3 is TGTGCCAGCAGTGAAGCGGACTCCGGAGGTGAAAAACTGTTTTTT.

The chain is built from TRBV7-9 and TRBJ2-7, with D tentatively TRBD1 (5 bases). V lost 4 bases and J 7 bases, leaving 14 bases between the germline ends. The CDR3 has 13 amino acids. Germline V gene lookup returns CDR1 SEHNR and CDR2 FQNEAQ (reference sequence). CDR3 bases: TGTGCCAGCAGCTCCTCCGTGGGGCGAGAGCAGTACTTC. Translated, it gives CASSSSVGREQYF.

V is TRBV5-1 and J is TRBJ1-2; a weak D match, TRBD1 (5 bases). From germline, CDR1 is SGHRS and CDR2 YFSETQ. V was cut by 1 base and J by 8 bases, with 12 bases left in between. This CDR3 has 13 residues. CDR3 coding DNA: TGCGCCAGCAGCTTGTCCGGGGGAGGCGGCTACACCTTC. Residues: CASSLSGGGGYTF. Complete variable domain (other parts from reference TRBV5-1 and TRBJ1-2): KAGVTQTPRYLIKTRGQQVTLSCSPISGHRSVSWYQQTPGQGLQFLFEYFSETQRNKGNFPGRFSGRQFSNSRSEMNVSTLELGDSALYLCASSLSGGGGYTFGSGTRLTVV.

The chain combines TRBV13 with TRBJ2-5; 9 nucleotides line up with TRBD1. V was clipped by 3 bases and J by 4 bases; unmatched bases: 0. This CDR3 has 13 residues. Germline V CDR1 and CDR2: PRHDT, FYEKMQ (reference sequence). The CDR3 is CASSLDRGETQYF. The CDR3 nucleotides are TGTGCCAGCAGCTTGGACAGGGGAGAGACCCAGTACTTC. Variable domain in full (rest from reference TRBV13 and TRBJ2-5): AAGVIQSPRHLIKEKRETATLKCYPIPRHDTVYWYQQGPGQDPQFLISFYEKMQSDKGSIPDRFSAQQFSDYHSELNMSSLELGDSALYFCASSLDRGETQYFGPGTRLLVL.

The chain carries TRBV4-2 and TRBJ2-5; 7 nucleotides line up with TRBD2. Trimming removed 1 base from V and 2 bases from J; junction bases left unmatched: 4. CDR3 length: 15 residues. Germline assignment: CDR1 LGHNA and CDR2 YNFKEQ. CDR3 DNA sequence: TGTGCCAGCAGCCAAGGGCGGGGGATTCAAGAGACCCAGTACTTC. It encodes CASSQGRGIQETQYF.

The CDR3 DNA reads as TGTGCCAGCAGCTTGGGACAGGGGAAATACGAGCAGTACTTC. Encoded protein: CASSLGQGKYEQYF. V gene TRBV5-4 combines with J gene TRBJ2-7; 8 nucleotides agree with TRBD1. Trimming cost V 0 bases and J 4 bases; bases outside gene matches: 3. The CDR3 loop spans 14 amino acids. The germline gives CDR1 SGHNT, CDR2 YYREEE (reference sequence).

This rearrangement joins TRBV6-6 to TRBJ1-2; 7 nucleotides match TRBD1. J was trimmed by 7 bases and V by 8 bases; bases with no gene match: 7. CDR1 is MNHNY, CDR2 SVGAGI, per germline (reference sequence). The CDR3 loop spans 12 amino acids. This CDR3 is CASRDRDGGYTF. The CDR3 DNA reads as TGTGCCAGCCGTGACAGGGACGGTGGCTACACCTTC.

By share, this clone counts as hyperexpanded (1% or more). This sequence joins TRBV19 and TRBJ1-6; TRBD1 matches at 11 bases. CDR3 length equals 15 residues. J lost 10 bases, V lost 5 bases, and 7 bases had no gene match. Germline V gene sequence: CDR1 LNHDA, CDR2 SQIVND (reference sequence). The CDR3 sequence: CASSLQGTGGSPLHF. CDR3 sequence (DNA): TGTGCCAGTAGTTTGCAAGGGACAGGGGGATCACCCCTCCACTTT.